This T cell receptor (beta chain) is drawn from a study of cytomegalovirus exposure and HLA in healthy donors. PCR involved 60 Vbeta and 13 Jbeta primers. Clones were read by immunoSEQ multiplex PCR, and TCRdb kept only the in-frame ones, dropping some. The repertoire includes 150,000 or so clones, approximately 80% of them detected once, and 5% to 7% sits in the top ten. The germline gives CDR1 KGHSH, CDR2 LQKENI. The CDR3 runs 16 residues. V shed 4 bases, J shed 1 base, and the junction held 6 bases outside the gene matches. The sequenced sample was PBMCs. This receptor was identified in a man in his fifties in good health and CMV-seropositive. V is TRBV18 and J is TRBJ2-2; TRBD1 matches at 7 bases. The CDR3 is CASSRVRDRNTGELFF. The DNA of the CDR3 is TGTGCCAGCTCACGTGTCCGGGACAGGAACACCGGGGAGCTGTTTTTT.